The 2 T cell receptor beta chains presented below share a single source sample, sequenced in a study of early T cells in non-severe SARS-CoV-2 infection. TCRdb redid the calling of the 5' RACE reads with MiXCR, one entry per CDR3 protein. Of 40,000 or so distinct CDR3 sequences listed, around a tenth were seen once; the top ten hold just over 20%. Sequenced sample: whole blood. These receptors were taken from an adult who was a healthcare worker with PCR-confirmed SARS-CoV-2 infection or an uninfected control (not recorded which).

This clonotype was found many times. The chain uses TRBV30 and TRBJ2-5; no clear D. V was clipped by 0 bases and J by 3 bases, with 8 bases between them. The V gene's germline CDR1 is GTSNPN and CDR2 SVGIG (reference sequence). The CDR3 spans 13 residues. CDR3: CAWSVHPEETQYF. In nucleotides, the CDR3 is TGTGCCTGGAGTGTACACCCGGAAGAGACCCAGTACTTC. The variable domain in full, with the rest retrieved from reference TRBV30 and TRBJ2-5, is SQTIHQWPATLVQPVGSPLSLECTVEGTSNPNLYWYRQAAGRGLQLLFYSVGIGQISSEVPQNLSASRPQDRQFILSSKKLLLSDSGFYLCAWSVHPEETQYFGPGTRLLVL.

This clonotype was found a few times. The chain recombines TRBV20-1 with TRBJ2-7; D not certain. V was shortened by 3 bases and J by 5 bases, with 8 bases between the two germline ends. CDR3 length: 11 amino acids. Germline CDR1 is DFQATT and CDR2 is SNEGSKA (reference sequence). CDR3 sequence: CSASVRDEQYF. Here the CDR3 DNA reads TGCAGTGCTAGCGTTCGTGACGAGCAGTACTTC.